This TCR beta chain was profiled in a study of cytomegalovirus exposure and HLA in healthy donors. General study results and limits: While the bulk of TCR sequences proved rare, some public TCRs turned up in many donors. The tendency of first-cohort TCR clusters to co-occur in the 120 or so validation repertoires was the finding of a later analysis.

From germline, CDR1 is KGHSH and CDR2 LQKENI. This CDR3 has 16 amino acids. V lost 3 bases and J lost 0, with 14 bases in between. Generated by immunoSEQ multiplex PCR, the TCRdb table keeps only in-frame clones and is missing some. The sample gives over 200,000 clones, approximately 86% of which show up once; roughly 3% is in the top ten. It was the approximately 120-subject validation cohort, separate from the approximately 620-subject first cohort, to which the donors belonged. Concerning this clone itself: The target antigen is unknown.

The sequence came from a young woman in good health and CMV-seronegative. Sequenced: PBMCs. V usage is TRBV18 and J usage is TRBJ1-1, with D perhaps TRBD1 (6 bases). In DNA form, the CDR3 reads TGTGCCAGCTCACCTCCCACAGGGAACTTGAACACTGAAGCTTTCTTT. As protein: CASSPPTGNLNTEAFF.